This TCR beta chain was identified during a study of long-term antiretroviral therapy in people with HIV. Study results and limitations: Spans of CDR3 length were tighter for HIV repertoires than for controls.

The authors ran the immunoSEQ assay, v3.0, at survey level. TCRdb's copy holds only in-frame clones and misses some; the assay was immunoSEQ multiplex PCR. Seen here are 25,000 to 35,000 clones, around nine tenths observed once, and the top ten hold about 3.9%. The length of the CDR3 is 18 residues. Germline loops: CDR1 LGHNA, CDR2 YSLEER. Trimming took off 0 bases at V and 6 bases at J, with 22 bases between the two ends. On this clone: Its target is unknown.

Sequenced material: unsorted PBMCs, taken 1.8 years after starting antiretroviral therapy. V is TRBV4-3 and J is TRBJ2-3, with D perhaps TRBD2 (6 bases). This clonotype was obtained from a woman aged 18-29 years with HIV. The CDR3 region is CASSQDRGGSRNLDTQYF. CDR3 DNA sequence: TGCGCCAGCAGCCAAGATCGAGGAGGGTCTCGGAACCTGGATACGCAGTATTTT.